This T cell receptor beta chain was observed in a study of glioma-infiltrating T cells after dendritic cell vaccination. Study as a whole: Treatment, given 2003 to 2012, was autologous tumor lysate-pulsed dendritic cell vaccination.

With respect to this clone: Its cognate antigen is unknown.

TCRdb's table, derived via immunoSEQ multiplex PCR, lists solely in-frame clones and lacks some. The sample includes over 55,000 clones, approximately 81% seen only once; the top ten take less than 8%. The CDR3 is made up of 14 amino acids. Germline values: CDR1 SGDLS, CDR2 YYNGEE. V lost 1 base and J 2 bases, leaving 7 bases between the germline ends. Study-wide results and limits: The cohort had few patients with full blood and tumor sets.

The chain employs TRBV9 and TRBJ1-3; unclear D gene. The TCR originated in a human donor with glioblastoma. Specimen: blood, collected before dendritic cell vaccination. The CDR3 DNA reads as TGTGCCAGCAGCGTATCGGGAACTGGAAACACCATATATTTT. Residues: CASSVSGTGNTIYF.